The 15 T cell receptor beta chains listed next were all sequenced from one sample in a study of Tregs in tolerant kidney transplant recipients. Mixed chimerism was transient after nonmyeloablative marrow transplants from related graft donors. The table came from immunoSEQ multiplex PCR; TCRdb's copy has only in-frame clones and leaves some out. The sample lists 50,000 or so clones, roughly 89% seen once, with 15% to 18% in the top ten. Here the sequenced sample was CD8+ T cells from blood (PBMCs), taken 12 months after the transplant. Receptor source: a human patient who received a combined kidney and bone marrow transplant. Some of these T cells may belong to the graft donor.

CDR3 nucleotide sequence: TGTGCCAGCAGCGAGGGGCGGGAGTTCGAGCAGTACTTC. Protein product: CASSEGREFEQYF. V usage is TRBV9 and J usage is TRBJ2-7; 7 bases align to TRBD2. The CDR3 has 13 amino acids. J lost 6 bases, V lost 3 bases, and 6 bases had no gene match. Germline-derived CDR1 and CDR2 are SGDLS and YYNGEE.

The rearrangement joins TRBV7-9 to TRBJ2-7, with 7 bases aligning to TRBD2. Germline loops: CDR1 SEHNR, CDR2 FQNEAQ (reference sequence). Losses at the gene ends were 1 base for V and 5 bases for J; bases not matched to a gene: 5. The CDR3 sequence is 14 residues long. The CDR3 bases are TGTGCCAGCAGCTTAGTCGGGGAGGGTCACGAGCAGTACTTC. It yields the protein CASSLVGEGHEQYF.

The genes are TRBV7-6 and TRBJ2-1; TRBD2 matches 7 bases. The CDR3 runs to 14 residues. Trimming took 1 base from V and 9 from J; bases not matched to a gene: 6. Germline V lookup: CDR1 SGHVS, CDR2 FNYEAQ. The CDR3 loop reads CASSLGTRLVEQFF. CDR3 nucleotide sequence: TGTGCCAGCAGCTTAGGGACTAGGTTAGTTGAGCAGTTCTTC.

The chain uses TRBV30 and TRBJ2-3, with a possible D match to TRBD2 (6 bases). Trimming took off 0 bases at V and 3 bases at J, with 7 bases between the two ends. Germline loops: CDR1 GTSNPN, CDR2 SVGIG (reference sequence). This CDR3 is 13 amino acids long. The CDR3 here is CAWSVGGTDTQYF. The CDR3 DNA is TGTGCCTGGAGTGTAGGAGGGACAGATACGCAGTATTTT. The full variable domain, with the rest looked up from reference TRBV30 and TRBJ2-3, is SQTIHQWPATLVQPVGSPLSLECTVEGTSNPNLYWYRQAAGRGLQLLFYSVGIGQISSEVPQNLSASRPQDRQFILSSKKLLLSDSGFYLCAWSVGGTDTQYFGPGTRLTVL.

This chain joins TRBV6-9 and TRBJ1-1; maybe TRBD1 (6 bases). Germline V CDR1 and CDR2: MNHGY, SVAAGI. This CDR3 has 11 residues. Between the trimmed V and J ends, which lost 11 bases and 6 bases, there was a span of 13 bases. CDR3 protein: CAGTGYAEAFF. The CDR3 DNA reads TGTGCCGGAACAGGGTACGCTGAAGCTTTCTTT.

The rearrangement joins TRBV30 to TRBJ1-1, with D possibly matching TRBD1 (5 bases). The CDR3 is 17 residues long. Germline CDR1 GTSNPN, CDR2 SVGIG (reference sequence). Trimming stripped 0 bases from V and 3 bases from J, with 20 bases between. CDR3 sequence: CAWSVYKDGGVDTEAFF. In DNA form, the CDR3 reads TGTGCCTGGAGTGTATATAAGGATGGGGGGGTGGACACTGAAGCTTTCTTT.

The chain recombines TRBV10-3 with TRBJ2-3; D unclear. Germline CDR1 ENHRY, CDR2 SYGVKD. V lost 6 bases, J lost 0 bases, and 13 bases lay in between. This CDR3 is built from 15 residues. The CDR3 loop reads CAISPGIASTDTQYF. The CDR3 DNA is TGTGCCATCAGCCCCGGTATTGCCAGCACAGATACGCAGTATTTT.

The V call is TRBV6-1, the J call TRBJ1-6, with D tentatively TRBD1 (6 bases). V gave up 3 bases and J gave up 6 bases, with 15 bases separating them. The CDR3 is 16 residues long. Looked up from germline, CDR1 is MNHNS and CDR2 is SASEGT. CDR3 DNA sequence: TGTGCCAGCAGTGAGGAAGGACAGTCCGTTAATTCACCCCTCCACTTT. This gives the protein CASSEEGQSVNSPLHF.

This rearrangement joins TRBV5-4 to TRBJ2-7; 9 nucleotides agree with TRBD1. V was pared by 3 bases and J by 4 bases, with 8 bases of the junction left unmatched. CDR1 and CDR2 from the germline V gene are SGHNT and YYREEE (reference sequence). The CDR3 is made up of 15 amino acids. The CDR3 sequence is CASSWGQGPSYEQYF. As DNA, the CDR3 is TGTGCCAGCAGCTGGGGACAGGGTCCATCATACGAGCAGTACTTC. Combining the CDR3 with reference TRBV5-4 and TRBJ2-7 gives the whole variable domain ETGVTQSPTHLIKTRGQQVTLRCSSQSGHNTVSWYQQALGQGPQFIFQYYREEENGRGNFPPRFSGLQFPNYSSELNVNALELDDSALYLCASSWGQGPSYEQYFGPGTRLTVT.

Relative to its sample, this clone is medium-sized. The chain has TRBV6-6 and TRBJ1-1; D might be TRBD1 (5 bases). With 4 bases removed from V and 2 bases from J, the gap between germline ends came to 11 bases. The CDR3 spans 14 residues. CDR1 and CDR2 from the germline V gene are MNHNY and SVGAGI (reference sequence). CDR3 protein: CASSSGGLNTEAFF. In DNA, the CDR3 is TGTGCCAGCAGTTCCGGGGGACTCAACACTGAAGCTTTCTTT.

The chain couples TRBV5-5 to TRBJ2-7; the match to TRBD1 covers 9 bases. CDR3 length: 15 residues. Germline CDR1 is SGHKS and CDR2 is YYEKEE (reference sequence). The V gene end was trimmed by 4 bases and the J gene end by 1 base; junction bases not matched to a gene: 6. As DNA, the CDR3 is TGTGCCAGCAGCGGTTTAGGGACAGGGTCCTACGAGCAGTACTTC. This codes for CASSGLGTGSYEQYF.

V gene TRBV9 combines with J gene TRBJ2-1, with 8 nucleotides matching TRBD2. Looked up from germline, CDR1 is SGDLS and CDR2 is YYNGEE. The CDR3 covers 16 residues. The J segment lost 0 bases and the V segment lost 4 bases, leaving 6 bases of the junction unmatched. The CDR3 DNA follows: TGTGCCAGCAGCACGGGACTAGAGGGCTCCTACAATGAGCAGTTCTTC. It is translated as CASSTGLEGSYNEQFF.

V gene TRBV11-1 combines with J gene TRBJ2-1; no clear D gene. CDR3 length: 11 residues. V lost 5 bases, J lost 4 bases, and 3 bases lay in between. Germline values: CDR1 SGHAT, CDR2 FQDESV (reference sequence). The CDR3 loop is CASSQYNEQFF. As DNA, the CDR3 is TGTGCCAGCAGCCAATACAATGAGCAGTTCTTC.

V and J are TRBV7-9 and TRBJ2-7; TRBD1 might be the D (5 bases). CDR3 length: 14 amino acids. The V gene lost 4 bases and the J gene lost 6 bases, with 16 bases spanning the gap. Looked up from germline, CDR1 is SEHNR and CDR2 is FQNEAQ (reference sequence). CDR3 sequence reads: CASSSSVRVPEQYF. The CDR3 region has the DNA TGTGCCAGCAGCTCCTCTGTCAGGGTACCCGAGCAGTACTTC.

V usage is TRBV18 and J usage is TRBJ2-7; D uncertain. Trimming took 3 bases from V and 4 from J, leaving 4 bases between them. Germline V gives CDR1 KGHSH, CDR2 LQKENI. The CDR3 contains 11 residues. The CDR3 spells CASSPQYEQYF. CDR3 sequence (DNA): TGTGCCAGCTCACCTCAATACGAGCAGTACTTC.